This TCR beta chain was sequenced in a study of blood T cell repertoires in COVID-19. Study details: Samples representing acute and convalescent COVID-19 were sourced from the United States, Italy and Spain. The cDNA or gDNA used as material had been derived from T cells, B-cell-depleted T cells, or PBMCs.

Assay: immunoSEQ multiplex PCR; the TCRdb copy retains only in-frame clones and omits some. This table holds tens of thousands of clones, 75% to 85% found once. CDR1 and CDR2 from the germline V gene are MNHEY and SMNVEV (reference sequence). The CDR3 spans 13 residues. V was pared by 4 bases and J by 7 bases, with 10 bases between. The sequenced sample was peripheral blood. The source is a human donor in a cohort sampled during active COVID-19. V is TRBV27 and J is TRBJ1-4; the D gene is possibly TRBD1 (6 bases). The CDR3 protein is CASSSYRAEKLFF. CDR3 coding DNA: TGTGCCAGCAGTTCCTACAGGGCTGAAAAACTGTTTTTT.